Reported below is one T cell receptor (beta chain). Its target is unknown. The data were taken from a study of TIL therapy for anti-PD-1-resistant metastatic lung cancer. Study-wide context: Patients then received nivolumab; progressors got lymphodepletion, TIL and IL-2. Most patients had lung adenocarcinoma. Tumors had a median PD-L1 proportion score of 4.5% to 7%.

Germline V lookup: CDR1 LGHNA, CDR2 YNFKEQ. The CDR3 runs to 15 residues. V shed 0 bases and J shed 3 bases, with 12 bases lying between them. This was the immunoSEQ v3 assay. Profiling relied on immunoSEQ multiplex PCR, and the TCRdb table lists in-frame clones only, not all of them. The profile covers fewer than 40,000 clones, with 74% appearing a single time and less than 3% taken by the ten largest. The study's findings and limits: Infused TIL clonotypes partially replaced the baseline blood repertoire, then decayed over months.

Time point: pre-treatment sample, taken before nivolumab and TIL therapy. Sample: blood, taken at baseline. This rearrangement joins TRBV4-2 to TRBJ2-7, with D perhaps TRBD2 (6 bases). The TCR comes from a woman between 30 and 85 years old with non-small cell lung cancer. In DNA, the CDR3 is TGTGCCAGCAGCCAAGAGGCCAGCGGGTTCTACGAGCAGTACTTC. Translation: CASSQEASGFYEQYF.